The 27 T cell receptor beta chains below come from one sample, sequenced in a study of identical twins. TCRdb reanalysed the 5' RACE reads using MiXCR and keeps one entry per CDR3 protein. Counted here are hundreds of thousands of distinct CDR3 sequences, more than 9% occurring once; the ten biggest clones make up roughly 1.6%. This sample also appeared in a second study, on yellow fever vaccine responses in identical twins.

The sample consisted of PBMCs. The receptors derive from a woman younger than 35 in good health.

This clonotype was detected ten times or more. This sequence joins TRBV20-1 and TRBJ1-1; no clear D gene. Germline values: CDR1 DFQATT, CDR2 SNEGSKA (reference sequence). Deletions cut 5 bases from V and 1 base from J, with 14 bases between. This CDR3 contains 14 residues. The CDR3 nucleotides read TGCAGTGCTTTGATCAGTCCGTGGAACACTGAAGCTTTCTTT. This sequence encodes CSALISPWNTEAFF.

This clonotype showed up just a few times. J is TRBJ2-5 and V is TRBV6-1; 9 positions match TRBD2. Trimming cost V 2 bases and J 5 bases; bases outside gene matches: 6. The CDR3 is made up of 15 amino acids. Germline lookup yields CDR1 MNHNS and CDR2 SASEGT. CDR3 sequence: CASSEIGGGGETQYF. CDR3 DNA: TGTGCCAGCAGTGAAATAGGCGGGGGGGGTGAGACCCAGTACTTC.

The genes are TRBV24-1 and TRBJ2-1, with 7 bases fitting TRBD1. Losses at the gene ends were 1 base for V and 9 bases for J; bases not matched to a gene: 2. The CDR3 consists of 13 residues. Germline CDR1 is KGHDR and CDR2 is SFDVKD. CDR3 loop: CATSDLAGGEQFF. The DNA of the CDR3 is TGTGCCACCAGTGATTTAGCAGGGGGTGAGCAGTTCTTC.

The rearrangement links TRBV7-6 to TRBJ2-1; no reliable D call. The CDR3 is 15 residues long. The V and J ends lost 1 base and 4 bases respectively, with 11 bases between them. Germline V gene sequence: CDR1 SGHVS, CDR2 FNYEAQ. The CDR3 spells CASSLDQVLYNEQFF. The CDR3 region has the DNA TGTGCCAGCAGCTTAGACCAGGTTCTTTACAATGAGCAGTTCTTC.

This clonotype was seen repeatedly, ten times or more. The genes are TRBV7-9 and TRBJ2-1, with D tentatively TRBD1 (6 bases). The CDR3 extends over 15 amino acids. Germline-derived CDR1 and CDR2 are SEHNR and FQNEAQ (reference sequence). Trimming left V 6 bases short and J 5 bases short, with 17 bases between. Here the CDR3 DNA reads TGTGCCAGCAGACCCCCCCGGACAGCCAACAATGAGCAGTTCTTC. Translation gives CASRPPRTANNEQFF.

This clonotype was counted between two and nine times. The chain employs TRBV12-3 or TRBV12-4 and TRBJ1-5; D call uncertain. The CDR3 consists of 15 residues. V shed 7 bases and J shed 0 bases, with 13 bases lying between them. CDR3 loop: CASTQRLNSNQPQHF. The CDR3 DNA reads as TGTGCCAGCACCCAACGGTTGAATAGCAATCAGCCCCAGCATTTT.

J is TRBJ1-1 and V is TRBV19; TRBD1 matches at 7 bases. The CDR3 is made up of 14 amino acids. J was trimmed by 3 bases and V by 6 bases; bases with no gene match: 7. CDR1 is LNHDA and CDR2 is SQIVND in the germline V gene (reference sequence). This CDR3 is CASRPTGRDTEAFF. The CDR3 region has the DNA TGTGCCAGTAGACCGACAGGGAGGGACACTGAAGCTTTCTTT.

The rearrangement joins TRBV7-6 to TRBJ2-4; TRBD1 aligns across 8 bases. Germline assignment: CDR1 SGHVS and CDR2 FNYEAQ. V was pared by 2 bases and J by 9 bases, with 3 bases of the junction left unmatched. This CDR3 comprises 13 residues. The CDR3 sequence is CASSLSTGGIQYF. The CDR3 DNA reads TGTGCCAGCAGCTTATCCACAGGGGGCATTCAGTACTTC.

This clonotype was observed many times. CDR3 sequence reads: CASSFPRQGADTEAFF. CDR3 DNA: TGTGCCAGCAGCTTTCCCAGACAGGGGGCGGACACTGAAGCTTTCTTT. V is TRBV7-9 and J is TRBJ1-1; 10 bases are a match to TRBD1. With V trimmed by 3 bases and J by 3 bases, 7 bases remained unmatched. The CDR3 has 16 amino acids. The germline CDR1 and CDR2 sequences are SEHNR and FQNEAQ (reference sequence).

This clonotype showed up just a few times. The chain has TRBV12-3 or TRBV12-4 and TRBJ2-7; 9 nucleotides line up with TRBD1. V lost 5 bases, J lost 10 bases, and 6 bases stayed unmatched. The CDR3 length is 12 residues. The CDR3 DNA follows: TGTGCCAGCAGTCCCCGGACAGGGGTTCAGTACGTC. Its translation: CASSPRTGVQYV.

This chain uses TRBV12-3 or TRBV12-4 with TRBJ2-1; the D is unclear. The CDR3 has 14 amino acids. The ends were cut back, 6 bases at V and 0 bases at J, with 9 bases in the middle. CDR3 DNA sequence: TGTGCCAGCAGGGACGGTAGCTCCTACAATGAGCAGTTCTTC. It codes for CASRDGSSYNEQFF.

The chain uses TRBV5-1 and TRBJ2-3; 8 bases line up with TRBD2. This CDR3 comprises 15 residues. V was clipped by 2 bases and J by 6 bases; unmatched bases: 8. Germline loops: CDR1 SGHRS, CDR2 YFSETQ. CDR3 coding DNA: TGCGCCAGCAGCTTATTCGGGAGGGGTAAGGATACGCAGTATTTT. As protein: CASSLFGRGKDTQYF.

The V call is TRBV9, the J call TRBJ2-3, with TRBD2 matching 10 bases. V dropped 3 bases and J dropped 0; count of bases not matched to a gene: 4. CDR1 is SGDLS, CDR2 YYNGEE, per germline. The CDR3 covers 16 residues. This CDR3 reads CASSGGTSASTDTQYF. CDR3 sequence (DNA): TGTGCCAGCAGCGGCGGGACTAGCGCCAGCACAGATACGCAGTATTTT.

This clonotype was observed a few times. The chain carries TRBV6-1 and TRBJ1-5, with 12 bases that match TRBD1. With V trimmed by 6 bases and J by 7 bases, 1 base remained unmatched. Germline V lookup: CDR1 MNHNS, CDR2 SASEGT. The CDR3 runs to 13 residues. The CDR3 loop is CASRGQGAQPQHF. CDR3 DNA: TGTGCCAGCAGGGGACAGGGGGCGCAGCCCCAGCATTTT.

This clonotype was seen only a few times. The genes are TRBV3-1 and TRBJ2-7; 7 positions match TRBD1. The CDR3 covers 15 residues. Germline V lookup: CDR1 LGHDT, CDR2 YNNKEL (reference sequence). With 4 bases clipped from V and 3 bases from J, the junction kept 9 bases outside the gene matches. CDR3 coding DNA: TGTGCCAGCAGCCCTCGACCACAGGGGTTCTACGAGCAGTACTTC. Amino acids: CASSPRPQGFYEQYF.

This rearrangement joins TRBV7-9 to TRBJ1-4; perhaps TRBD1 as D (5 bases). Trimming shortened V by 6 bases and J by 6 bases, and 11 bases separated the two germline ends. Germline V gives CDR1 SEHNR, CDR2 FQNEAQ (reference sequence). There are 13 residues in the CDR3. The CDR3 loop reads CASRLGGDEKLFF. CDR3 nucleotide sequence: TGTGCCAGCAGACTTGGGGGTGATGAAAAACTGTTTTTT.

The gene calls are TRBV11-2 and TRBJ2-2; the match to TRBD2 covers 12 bases. This CDR3 contains 17 residues. The ends lost 5 bases at V and 4 bases at J; junction bases unmatched: 8. CDR1 SGHAT and CDR2 FQNNGV come from the germline V gene. CDR3 residues: CASSTPLAGGPTGELFF. In DNA, the CDR3 is TGTGCCAGCAGCACCCCACTAGCGGGAGGCCCCACCGGGGAGCTGTTTTTT.

This clonotype was seen repeatedly, ten times or more. This chain uses TRBV12-3 or TRBV12-4 with TRBJ2-2; TRBD1 matches at 11 bases. The junction had 9 bases not matched to a gene; V was cut back by 5 bases and J by 7 bases. This CDR3 has 16 amino acids. The chain's CDR3 is CASSARTGGAIGELFF. CDR3 nucleotide sequence: TGTGCCAGCAGTGCCCGGACAGGGGGCGCGATCGGGGAGCTGTTTTTT.

V gene TRBV12-3 or TRBV12-4 combines with J gene TRBJ1-5; D gene unclear. The V gene lost 5 bases and the J gene lost 11 bases, with 22 bases spanning the gap. The length of the CDR3 is 15 residues. The CDR3 bases are TGTGCCAGCAGTACGGGCTCCACGGCGGTCCAGTCCCAGCATTTT. Translating gives CASSTGSTAVQSQHF.

This clonotype occurred a few times. The chain uses TRBV9 and TRBJ2-1; possibly TRBD1 for D (6 bases). The CDR3 sequence is 13 residues long. Germline CDR1 and CDR2: SGDLS and YYNGEE. The V gene lost 4 bases and the J gene lost 9 bases, with 14 bases spanning the gap. CDR3 in DNA: TGTGCCAGCAGCATTACAGGGAAAACTGAGCAGTTCTTC. It codes for CASSITGKTEQFF.

The chain has TRBV6-1 and TRBJ2-3; no firm D call. Germline V gene data show CDR1 as MNHNS and CDR2 as SASEGT. V was cut by 1 base and J by 2 bases, with 19 bases left in between. The CDR3 spans 18 residues. The CDR3 region is CASSEGTTRRLFTDTQYF. CDR3 nucleotide sequence: TGTGCCAGCAGTGAAGGTACAACCAGAAGGCTGTTCACAGATACGCAGTATTTT.

The J gene is TRBJ1-2, the V gene TRBV5-1; 9 nucleotides align to TRBD1. CDR1 is SGHRS and CDR2 is YFSETQ in the germline V gene. This CDR3 region has 13 residues. J lost 6 bases, V lost 4 bases, and 4 bases had no gene match. CDR3 loop: CASSRDREDGYTF. In nucleotides, the CDR3 is TGCGCCAGCAGCCGGGACAGGGAGGATGGCTACACCTTC.

This clonotype was counted between two and nine times. V gene TRBV5-1 combines with J gene TRBJ2-7; 8 bases fit TRBD2. V lost 6 bases to trimming and J lost 5 bases; unmatched junction nucleotides: 10. Germline assignment: CDR1 SGHRS and CDR2 YFSETQ. The CDR3 consists of 14 residues. The CDR3 reads CASTRAGALDEQYF. DNA for the CDR3: TGCGCCAGCACCAGAGCGGGAGCTTTAGACGAGCAGTACTTC.

This clonotype was counted many times. V gene TRBV7-9 combines with J gene TRBJ2-6; 7 bases are a match to TRBD1. The germline V gene encodes CDR1 SEHNR and CDR2 FQNEAQ (reference sequence). The V and J ends lost 5 bases and 0 bases, in that order; junction bases with no gene match: 7. This CDR3 is 17 amino acids long. The CDR3 is CASSRDSLGSGANVLTF. As DNA, the CDR3 is TGTGCCAGCAGCCGGGACAGTTTAGGCTCTGGGGCCAACGTCCTGACTTTC.

This clonotype was recorded many times. The V call is TRBV6-6, the J call TRBJ1-5, with D maybe TRBD1 (6 bases). The CDR3 has 13 residues. V was shortened by 10 bases and J by 7 bases, with 17 bases between the two germline ends. The germline V gene encodes CDR1 MNHNY and CDR2 SVGAGI (reference sequence). The CDR3 DNA is TGTGCCACCCGCGAGGGGAGGGGGCAGCCCCAGCATTTT. Its translation is CATREGRGQPQHF.

The J gene is TRBJ2-7, the V gene TRBV6-5, with TRBD1 matching 7 bases. V trimming: 6 bases; J trimming: 3 bases; junction bases outside the gene matches: 2. In germline, CDR1 is MNHEY, CDR2 SVGAGI. The CDR3 is 12 residues long. For the CDR3, the DNA is TGTGCCAGCAGCCGGACAGGCTACGAGCAGTACGTC. The encoded protein is CASSRTGYEQYV.

The J gene is TRBJ2-1, the V gene TRBV7-9; a possible D gene is TRBD1 (6 bases). V was pared by 5 bases and J by 10 bases, with 12 bases between. The CDR3 length is 12 residues. Germline V lookup: CDR1 SEHNR, CDR2 FQNEAQ (reference sequence). The CDR3 is CASSNREFEQFF. Written as DNA, the CDR3 is TGTGCCAGCAGCAACAGGGAATTCGAGCAGTTCTTC.